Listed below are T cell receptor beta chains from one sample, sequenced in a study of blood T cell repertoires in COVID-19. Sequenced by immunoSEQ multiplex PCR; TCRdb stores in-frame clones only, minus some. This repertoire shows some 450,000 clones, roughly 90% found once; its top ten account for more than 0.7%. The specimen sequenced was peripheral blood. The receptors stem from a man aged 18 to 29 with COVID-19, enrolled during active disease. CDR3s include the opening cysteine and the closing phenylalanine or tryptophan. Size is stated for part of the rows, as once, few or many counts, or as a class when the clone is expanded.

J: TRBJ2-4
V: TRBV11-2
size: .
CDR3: CASSLGGSLAGAPDF

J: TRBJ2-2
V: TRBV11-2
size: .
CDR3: CASSPRLAGATGELFF

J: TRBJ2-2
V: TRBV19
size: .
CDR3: CASSIGPARGTGELFF

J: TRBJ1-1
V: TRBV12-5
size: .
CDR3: CASGFAPTGVGTEAFF

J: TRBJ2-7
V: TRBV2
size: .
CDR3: CASVPLAYEQYF

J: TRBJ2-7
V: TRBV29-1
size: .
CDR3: CSVGREWGYEQYF

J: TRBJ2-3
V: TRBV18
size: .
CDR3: CASSYTSTDTQYF

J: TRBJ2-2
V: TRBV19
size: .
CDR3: CASRRGTGELFF

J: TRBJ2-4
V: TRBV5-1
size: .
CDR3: CASSLVRLGDIQYF

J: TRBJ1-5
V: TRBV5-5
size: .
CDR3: CASSLAAGAGQPQHF

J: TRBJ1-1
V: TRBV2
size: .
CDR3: CASSVGPGFGAFF

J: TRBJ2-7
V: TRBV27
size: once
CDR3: CASSSPGQKVYEQYF

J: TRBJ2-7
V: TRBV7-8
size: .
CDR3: CASSLAPGTYEQYF

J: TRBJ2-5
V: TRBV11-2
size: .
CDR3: CASSFLNAGGQETQYF

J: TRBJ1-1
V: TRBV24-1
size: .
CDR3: CATSDLRGTEAFF

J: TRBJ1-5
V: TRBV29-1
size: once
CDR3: CSVGQASGQPQHF

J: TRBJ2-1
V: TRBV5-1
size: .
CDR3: CASSTPSGRAYEQFF

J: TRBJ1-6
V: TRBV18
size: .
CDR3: CASSQGQGDSPLHF

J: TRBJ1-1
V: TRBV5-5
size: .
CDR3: CASSLDRGGVEAFF

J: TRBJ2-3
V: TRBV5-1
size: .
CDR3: CASSLVAPSTDTQYF

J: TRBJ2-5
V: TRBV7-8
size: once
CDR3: CASVAGGQVQETQYF

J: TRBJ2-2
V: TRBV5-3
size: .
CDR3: CARSFASGRKGTGELFF

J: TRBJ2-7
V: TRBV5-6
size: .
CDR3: CASSGMGQSYEQYF

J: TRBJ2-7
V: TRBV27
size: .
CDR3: CASSPRQGGAYEQYF

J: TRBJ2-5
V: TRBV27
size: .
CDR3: CASSLRGDQETQYF

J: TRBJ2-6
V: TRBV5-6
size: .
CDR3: CASSESSGANVLTF

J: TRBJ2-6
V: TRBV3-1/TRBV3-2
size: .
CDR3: CASSQAGGPLSGANVLTF

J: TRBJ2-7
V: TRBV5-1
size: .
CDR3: CASSLDSPYYEQYF

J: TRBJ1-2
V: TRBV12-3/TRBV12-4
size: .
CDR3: CASSLRQNYGYTF

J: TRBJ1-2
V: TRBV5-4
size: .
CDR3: CASSWGVGPAQHYGYTF

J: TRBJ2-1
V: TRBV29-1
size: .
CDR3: CSVDGGSHNEQFF

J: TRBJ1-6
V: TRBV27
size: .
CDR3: CASSFGGTGNSPLHF

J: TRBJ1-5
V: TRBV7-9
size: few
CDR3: CASSSGEPQHF

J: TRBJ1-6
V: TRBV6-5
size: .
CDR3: CASSSVGGGALHF

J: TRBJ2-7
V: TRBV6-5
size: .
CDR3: CASSYSPSSGSHEQYF

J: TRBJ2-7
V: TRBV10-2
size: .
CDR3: CASRPPGNYEQYF

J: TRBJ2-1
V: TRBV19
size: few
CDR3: CASSIRGTSNGEQFF

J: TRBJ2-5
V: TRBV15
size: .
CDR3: CATSRAPIETQYF

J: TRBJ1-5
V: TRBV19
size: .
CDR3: CASRQGGNQPQHF

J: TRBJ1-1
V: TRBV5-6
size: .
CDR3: CASSLPQGRAFF

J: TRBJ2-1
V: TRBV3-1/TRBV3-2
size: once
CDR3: CASSSSVGEFF

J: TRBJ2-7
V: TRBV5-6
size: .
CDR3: CASSLAGLAGSYEQYF

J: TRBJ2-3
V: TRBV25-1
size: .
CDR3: CASSDGAGGQLSDTQYF

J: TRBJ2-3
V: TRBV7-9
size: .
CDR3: CASSPRAGGPNTQYF

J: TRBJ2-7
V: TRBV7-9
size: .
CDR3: CASRVGEGGYEQYF

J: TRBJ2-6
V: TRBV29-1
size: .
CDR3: CSVVGGGAGANVLTF

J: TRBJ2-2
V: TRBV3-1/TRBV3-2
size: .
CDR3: CASSQTEQPNTGELFF